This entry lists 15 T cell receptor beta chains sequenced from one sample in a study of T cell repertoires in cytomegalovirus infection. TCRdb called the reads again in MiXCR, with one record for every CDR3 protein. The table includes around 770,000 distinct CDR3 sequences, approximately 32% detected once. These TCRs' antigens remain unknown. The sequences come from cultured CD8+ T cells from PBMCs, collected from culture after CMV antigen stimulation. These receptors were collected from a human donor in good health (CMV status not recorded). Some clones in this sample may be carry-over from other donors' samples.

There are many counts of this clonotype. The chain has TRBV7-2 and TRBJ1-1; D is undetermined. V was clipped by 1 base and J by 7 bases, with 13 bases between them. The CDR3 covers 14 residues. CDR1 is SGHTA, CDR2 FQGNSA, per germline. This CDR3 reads CASSLGLGLGEAFF. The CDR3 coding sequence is TGTGCCAGCAGCTTAGGGTTGGGTTTAGGTGAAGCTTTCTTT.

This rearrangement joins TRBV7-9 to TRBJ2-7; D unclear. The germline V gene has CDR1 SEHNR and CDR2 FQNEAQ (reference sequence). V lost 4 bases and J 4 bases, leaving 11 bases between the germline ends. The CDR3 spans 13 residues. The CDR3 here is CASSSRETYEQYV. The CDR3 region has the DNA TGTGCCAGCAGCTCGAGAGAGACGTACGAGCAGTACGTC.

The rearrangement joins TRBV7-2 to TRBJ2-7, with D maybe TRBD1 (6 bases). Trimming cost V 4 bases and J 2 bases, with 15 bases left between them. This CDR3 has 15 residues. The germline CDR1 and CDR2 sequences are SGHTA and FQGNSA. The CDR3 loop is CASSSRLQGTYEQYV. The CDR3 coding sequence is TGTGCCAGCAGCTCCCGCTTACAGGGAACCTACGAGCAGTACGTC.

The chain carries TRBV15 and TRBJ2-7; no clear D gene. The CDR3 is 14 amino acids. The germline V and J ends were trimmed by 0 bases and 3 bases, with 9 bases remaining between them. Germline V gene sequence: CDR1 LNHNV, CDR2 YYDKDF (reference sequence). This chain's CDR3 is CATSRDKRIYEQYF. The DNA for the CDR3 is TGTGCCACCAGCAGAGATAAACGTATCTACGAGCAGTACTTC.

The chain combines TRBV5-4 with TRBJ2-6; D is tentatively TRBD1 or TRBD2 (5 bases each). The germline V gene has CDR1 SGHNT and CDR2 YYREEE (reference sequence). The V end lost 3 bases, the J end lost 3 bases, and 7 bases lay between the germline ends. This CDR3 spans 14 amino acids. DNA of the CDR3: TGTGCCAGCAGCTGGGGGTATGGGGCCAACGTCCTGACTTTC. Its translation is CASSWGYGANVLTF.

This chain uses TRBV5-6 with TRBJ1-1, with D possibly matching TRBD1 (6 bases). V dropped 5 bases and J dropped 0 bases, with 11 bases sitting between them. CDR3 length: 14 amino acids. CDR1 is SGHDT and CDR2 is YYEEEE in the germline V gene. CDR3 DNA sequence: TGTGCCAGCAGGGCGACAGGCCTGAACACTGAAGCTTTCTTT. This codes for CASRATGLNTEAFF.

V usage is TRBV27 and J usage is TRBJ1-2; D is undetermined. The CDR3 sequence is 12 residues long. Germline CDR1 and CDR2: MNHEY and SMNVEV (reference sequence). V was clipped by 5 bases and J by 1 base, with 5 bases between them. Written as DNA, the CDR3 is TGTGCCAGCAGTCCTCATAACTATGGCTACACCTTC. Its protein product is CASSPHNYGYTF.

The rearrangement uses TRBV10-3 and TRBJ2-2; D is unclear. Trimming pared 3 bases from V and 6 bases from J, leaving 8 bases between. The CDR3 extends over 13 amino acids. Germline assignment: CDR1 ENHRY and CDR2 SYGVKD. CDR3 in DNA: TGTGCCATCAGTGACCGTTTGGCCGGGGAGCTGTTTTTT. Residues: CAISDRLAGELFF.

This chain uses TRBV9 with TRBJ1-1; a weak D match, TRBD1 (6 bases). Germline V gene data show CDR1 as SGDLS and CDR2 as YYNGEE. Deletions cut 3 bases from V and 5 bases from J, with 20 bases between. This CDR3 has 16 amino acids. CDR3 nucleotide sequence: TGTGCCAGCAGCGCCCCGATACAGGGAAGGATGACTGAAGCTTTCTTT. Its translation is CASSAPIQGRMTEAFF.

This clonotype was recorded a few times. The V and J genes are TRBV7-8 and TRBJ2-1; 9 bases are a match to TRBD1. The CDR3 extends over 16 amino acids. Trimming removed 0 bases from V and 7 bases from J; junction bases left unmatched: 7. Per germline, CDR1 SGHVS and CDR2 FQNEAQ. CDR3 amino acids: CASSLAGTGRRNEQFF. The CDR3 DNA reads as TGTGCCAGCAGCTTAGCAGGGACAGGGAGGAGGAATGAGCAGTTCTTC.

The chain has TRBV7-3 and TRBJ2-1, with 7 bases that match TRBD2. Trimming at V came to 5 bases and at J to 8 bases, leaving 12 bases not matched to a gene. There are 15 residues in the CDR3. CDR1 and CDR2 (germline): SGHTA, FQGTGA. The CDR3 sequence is CASSPVGGDGDEQFF. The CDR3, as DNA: TGTGCCAGCAGCCCGGTGGGAGGGGACGGAGATGAGCAGTTCTTC.

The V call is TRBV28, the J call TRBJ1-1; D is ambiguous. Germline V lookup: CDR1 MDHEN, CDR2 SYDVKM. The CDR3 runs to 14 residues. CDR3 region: CATRWERMNTEAFF. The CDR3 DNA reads TGTGCAACGAGGTGGGAACGCATGAACACTGAAGCTTTCTTT.

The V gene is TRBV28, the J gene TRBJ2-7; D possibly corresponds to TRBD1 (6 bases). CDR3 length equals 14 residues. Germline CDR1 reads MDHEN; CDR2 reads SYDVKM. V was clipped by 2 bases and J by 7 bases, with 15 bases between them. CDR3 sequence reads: CASSLRNTGSEQYV. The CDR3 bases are TGTGCCAGCAGTTTACGCAATACAGGGAGTGAGCAGTACGTC.

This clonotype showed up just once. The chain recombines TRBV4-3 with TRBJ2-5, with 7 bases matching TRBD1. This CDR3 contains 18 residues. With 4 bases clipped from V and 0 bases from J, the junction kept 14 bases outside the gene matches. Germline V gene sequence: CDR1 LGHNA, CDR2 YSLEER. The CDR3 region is CASSLTDGTEIYQETQYF. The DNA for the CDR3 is TGCGCCAGCAGCCTTACAGACGGGACAGAGATTTACCAAGAGACCCAGTACTTC.

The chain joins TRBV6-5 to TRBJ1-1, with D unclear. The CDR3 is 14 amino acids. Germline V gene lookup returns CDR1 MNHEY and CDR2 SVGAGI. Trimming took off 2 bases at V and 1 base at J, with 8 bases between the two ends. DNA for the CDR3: TGTGCCAGCAGTTACCGCACACCGAACACTGAAGCTTTCTTT. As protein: CASSYRTPNTEAFF.